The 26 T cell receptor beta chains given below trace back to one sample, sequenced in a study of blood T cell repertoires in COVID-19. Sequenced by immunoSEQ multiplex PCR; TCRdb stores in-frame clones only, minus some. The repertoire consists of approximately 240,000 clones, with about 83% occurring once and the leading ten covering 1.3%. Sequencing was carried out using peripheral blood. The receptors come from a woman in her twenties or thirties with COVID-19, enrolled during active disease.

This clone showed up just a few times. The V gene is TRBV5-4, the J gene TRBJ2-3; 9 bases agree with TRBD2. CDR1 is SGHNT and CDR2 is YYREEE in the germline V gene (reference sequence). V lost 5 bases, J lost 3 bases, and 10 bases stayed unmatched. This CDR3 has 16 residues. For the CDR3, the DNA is TGTGCCAGCAGTTCCCCAAGCGGGGGGCCGACAGATACGCAGTATTTT. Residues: CASSSPSGGPTDTQYF.

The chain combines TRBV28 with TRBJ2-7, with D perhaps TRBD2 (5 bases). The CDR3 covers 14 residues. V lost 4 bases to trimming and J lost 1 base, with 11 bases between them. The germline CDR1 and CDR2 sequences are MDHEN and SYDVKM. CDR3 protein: CASSSLGESYEQYF. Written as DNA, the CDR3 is TGTGCCAGCAGTTCCCTCGGGGAATCCTACGAGCAGTACTTC.

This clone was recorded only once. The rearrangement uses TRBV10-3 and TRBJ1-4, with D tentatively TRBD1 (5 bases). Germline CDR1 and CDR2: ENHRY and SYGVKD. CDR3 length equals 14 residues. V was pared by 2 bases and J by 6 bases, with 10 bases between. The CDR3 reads CAISEKAGYEKLFF. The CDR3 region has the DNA TGTGCCATCAGTGAGAAGGCAGGGTATGAAAAACTGTTTTTT.

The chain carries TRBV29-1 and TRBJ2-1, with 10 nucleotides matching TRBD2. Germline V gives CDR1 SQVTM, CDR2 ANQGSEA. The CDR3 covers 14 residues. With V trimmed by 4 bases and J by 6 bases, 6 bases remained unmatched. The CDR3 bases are TGCAGCGTTGGACCTAGCGGGAGTGCCAATGAGCAGTTCTTC. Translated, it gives CSVGPSGSANEQFF.

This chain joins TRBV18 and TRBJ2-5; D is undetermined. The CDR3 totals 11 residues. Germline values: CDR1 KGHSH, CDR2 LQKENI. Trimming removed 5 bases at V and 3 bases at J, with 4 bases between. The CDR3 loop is CASSTKETQYF. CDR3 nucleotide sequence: TGTGCCAGCTCAACAAAAGAGACCCAGTACTTC.

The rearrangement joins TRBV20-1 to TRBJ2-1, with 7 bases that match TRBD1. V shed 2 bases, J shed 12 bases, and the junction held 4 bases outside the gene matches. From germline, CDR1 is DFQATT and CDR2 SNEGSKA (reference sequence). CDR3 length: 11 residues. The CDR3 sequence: CSARMTGRQFF. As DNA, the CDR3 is TGCAGTGCTAGAATGACAGGGAGGCAGTTCTTC.

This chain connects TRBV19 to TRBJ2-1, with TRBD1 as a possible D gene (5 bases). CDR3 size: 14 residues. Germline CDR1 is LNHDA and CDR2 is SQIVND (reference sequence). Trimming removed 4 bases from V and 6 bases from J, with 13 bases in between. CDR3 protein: CASSTGWDGNEQFF. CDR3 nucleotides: TGTGCCAGTAGTACAGGGTGGGATGGCAATGAGCAGTTCTTC. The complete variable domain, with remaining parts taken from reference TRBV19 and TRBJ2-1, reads DGGITQSPKYLFRKEGQNVTLSCEQNLNHDAMYWYRQDPGQGLRLIYYSQIVNDFQKGDIAEGYSVSREKKESFPLTVTSAQKNPTAFYLCASSTGWDGNEQFFGPGTRLTVL.

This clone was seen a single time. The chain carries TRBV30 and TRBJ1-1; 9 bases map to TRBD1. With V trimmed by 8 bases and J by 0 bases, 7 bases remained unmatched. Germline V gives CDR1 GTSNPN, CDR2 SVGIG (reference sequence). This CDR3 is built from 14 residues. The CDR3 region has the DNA TGTGCCAGGACAGGGGATCTAATGAACACTGAAGCTTTCTTT. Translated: CARTGDLMNTEAFF.

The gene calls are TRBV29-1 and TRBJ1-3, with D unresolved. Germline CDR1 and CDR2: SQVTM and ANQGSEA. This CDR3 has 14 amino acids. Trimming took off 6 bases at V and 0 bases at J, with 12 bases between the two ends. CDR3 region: CSVRGLFSGNTIYF. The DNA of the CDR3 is TGCAGCGTCCGGGGTCTTTTCTCTGGAAACACCATATATTTT.

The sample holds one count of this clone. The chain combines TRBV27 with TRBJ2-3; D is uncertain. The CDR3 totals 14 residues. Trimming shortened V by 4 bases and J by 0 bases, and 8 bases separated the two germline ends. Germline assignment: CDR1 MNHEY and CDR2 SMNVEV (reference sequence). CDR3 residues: CASSSVLSTDTQYF. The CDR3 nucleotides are TGTGCCAGCAGTTCAGTCCTGAGCACAGATACGCAGTATTTT.

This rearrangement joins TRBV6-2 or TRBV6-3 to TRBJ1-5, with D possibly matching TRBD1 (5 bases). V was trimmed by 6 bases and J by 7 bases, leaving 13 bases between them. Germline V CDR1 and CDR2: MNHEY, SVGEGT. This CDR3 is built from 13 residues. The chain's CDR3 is CASSNGGKQPQHF. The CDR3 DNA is TGTGCCAGCAGCAACGGGGGGAAACAGCCCCAGCATTTT.

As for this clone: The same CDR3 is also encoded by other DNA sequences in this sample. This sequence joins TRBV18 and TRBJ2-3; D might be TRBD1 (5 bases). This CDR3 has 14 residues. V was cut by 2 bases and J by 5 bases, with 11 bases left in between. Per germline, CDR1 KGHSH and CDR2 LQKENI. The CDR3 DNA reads TGTGCCAGCTCACCAGACAGAATGGTAGATACGCAGTATTTT. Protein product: CASSPDRMVDTQYF.

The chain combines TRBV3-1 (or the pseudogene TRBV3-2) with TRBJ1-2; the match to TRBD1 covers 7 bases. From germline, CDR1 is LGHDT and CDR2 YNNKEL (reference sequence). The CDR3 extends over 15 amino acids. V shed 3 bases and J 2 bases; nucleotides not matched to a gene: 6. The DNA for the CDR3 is TGTGCCAGCAGCCACGGGACAGACCCAAACTATGGCTACACCTTC. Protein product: CASSHGTDPNYGYTF.

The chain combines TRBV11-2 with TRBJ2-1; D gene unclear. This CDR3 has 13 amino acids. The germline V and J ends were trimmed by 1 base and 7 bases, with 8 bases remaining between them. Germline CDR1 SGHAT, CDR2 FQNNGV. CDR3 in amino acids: CASSLARKNEQFF. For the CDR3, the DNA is TGTGCCAGCAGCTTAGCTAGGAAAAATGAGCAGTTCTTC.

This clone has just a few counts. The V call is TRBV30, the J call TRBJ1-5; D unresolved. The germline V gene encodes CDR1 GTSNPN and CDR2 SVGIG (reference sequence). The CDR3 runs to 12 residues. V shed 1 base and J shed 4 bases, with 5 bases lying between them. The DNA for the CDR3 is TGTGCCTGGAGTGAAACTAATCAGCCCCAGCATTTT. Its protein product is CAWSETNQPQHF.

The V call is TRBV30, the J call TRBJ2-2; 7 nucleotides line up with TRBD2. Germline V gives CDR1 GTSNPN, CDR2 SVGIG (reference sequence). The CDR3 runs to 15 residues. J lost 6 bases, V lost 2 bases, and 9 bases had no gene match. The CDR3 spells CAWSPGTTGPGELFF. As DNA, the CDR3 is TGTGCCTGGAGTCCGGGGACTACCGGCCCCGGGGAGCTGTTTTTT.

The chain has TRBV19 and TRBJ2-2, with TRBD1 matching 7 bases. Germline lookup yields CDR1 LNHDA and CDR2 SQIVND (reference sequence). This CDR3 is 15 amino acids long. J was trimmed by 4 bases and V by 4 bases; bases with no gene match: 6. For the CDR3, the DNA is TGTGCCAGTAGTACGCGGACAGGATCCACCGGGGAGCTGTTTTTT. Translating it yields CASSTRTGSTGELFF. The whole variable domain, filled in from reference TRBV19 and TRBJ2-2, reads DGGITQSPKYLFRKEGQNVTLSCEQNLNHDAMYWYRQDPGQGLRLIYYSQIVNDFQKGDIAEGYSVSREKKESFPLTVTSAQKNPTAFYLCASSTRTGSTGELFFGEGSRLTVL.

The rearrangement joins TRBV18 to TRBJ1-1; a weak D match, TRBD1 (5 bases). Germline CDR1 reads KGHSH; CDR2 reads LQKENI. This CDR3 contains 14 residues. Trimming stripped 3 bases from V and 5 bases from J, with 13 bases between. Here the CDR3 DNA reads TGTGCCAGCTCACCTCGGGAGTCAGGGACTGAAGCTTTCTTT. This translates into CASSPRESGTEAFF.

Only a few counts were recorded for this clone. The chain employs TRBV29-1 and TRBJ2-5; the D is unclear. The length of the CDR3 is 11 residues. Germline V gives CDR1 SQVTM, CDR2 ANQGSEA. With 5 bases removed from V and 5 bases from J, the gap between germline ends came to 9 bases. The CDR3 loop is CSVNAQETQYF. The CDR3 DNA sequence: TGCAGCGTTAACGCTCAGGAGACCCAGTACTTC.

This CDR3 reads CASSLGGAGGNEQFF. The DNA for the CDR3 is TGCGCCAGCAGCTTAGGGGGGGCGGGTGGCAATGAGCAGTTCTTC. This chain connects TRBV5-1 to TRBJ2-1; D is perhaps TRBD2 (7 bases). The V and J ends lost 2 bases and 6 bases respectively, with 15 bases between them. Germline CDR1 is SGHRS and CDR2 is YFSETQ. The CDR3 covers 15 residues.

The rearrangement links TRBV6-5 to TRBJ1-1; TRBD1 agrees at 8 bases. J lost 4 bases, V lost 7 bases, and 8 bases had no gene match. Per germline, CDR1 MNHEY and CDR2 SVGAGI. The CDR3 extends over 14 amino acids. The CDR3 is CASTPRTGSTEAFF. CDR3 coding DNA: TGTGCCAGCACCCCACGGACAGGGAGCACTGAAGCTTTCTTT.

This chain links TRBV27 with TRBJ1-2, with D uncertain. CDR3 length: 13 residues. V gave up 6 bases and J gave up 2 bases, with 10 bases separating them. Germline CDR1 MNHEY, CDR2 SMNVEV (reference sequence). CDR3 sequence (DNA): TGTGCCAGCAGGCTAACAGTAAACTATGGCTACACCTTC. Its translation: CASRLTVNYGYTF.

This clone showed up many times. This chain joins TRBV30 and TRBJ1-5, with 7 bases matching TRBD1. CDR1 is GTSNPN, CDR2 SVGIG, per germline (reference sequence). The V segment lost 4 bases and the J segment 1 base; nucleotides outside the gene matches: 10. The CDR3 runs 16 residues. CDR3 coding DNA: TGTGCCTGGACCTCCGAGACAGGGAGGAGCAATCAGCCCCAGCATTTT. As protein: CAWTSETGRSNQPQHF.

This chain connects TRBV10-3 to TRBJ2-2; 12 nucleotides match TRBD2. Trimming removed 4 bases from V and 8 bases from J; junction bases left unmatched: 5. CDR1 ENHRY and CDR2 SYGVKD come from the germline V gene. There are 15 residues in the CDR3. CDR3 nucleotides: TGTGCCATCAGTGGACTAGCGGGAGTTCGGGGGGAGCTGTTTTTT. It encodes CAISGLAGVRGELFF.

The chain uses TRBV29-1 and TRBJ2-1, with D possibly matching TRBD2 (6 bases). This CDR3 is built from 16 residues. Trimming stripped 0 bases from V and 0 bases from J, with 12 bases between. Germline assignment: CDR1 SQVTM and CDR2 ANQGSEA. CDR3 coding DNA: TGCAGCGTTGAAGATCCGGACGGGAGCTCCTACAATGAGCAGTTCTTC. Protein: CSVEDPDGSSYNEQFF.

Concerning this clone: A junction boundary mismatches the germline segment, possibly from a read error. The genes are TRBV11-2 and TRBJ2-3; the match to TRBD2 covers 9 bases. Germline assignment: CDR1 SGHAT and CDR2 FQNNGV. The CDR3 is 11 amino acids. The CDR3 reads CASSPRGGLDF. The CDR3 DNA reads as TGTGCCAGCAGCCCGCGGGGGGGCCTGGATTTT.